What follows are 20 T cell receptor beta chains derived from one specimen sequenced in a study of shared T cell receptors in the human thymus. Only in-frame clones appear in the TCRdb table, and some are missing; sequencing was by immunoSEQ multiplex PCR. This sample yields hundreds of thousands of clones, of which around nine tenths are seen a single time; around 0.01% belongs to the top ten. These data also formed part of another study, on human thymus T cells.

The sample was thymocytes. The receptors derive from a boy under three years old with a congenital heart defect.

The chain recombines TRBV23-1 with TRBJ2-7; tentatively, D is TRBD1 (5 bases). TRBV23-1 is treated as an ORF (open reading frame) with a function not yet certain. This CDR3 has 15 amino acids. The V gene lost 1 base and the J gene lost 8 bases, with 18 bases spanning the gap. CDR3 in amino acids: CASSQYPGQGKKQYF. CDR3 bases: TGCGCCAGCAGTCAATACCCCGGGCAGGGCAAGAAGCAGTACTTC.

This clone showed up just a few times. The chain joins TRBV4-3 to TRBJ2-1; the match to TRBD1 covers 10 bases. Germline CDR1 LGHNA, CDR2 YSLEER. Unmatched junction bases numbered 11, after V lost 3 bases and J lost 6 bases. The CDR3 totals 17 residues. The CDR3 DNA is TGCGCCAGCAGCCATTTCGGGGACAGGGGCGAGGGCAATGAGCAGTTCTTC. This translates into CASSHFGDRGEGNEQFF.

In nucleotides, the CDR3 is TGCGCCAGCAGCCAAGCCGAGGTTAGGGGCGAGCAGTACTTC. Translation: CASSQAEVRGEQYF. The J gene is TRBJ2-7, the V gene TRBV4-1, with D tentatively TRBD1 (5 bases). CDR3 length: 14 amino acids. The ends were cut back, 1 base at V and 6 bases at J, with 13 bases in the middle. Germline V gives CDR1 MGHRA, CDR2 YSYEKL.

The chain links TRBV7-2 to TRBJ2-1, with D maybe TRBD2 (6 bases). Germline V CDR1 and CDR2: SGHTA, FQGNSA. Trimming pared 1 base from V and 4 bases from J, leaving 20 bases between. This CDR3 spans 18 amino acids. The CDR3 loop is CASSLGGLASKIYNEQFF. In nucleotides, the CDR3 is TGTGCCAGCAGCTTAGGTGGTCTAGCGTCGAAAATATACAATGAGCAGTTCTTC.

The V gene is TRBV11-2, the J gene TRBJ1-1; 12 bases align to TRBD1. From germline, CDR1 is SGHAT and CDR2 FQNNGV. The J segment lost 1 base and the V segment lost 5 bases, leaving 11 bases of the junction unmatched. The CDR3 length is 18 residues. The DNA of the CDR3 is TGTGCCAGCAGCGCCTCCGGGACAGGGGGCTTTGGGAACACTGAAGCTTTCTTT. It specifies CASSASGTGGFGNTEAFF.

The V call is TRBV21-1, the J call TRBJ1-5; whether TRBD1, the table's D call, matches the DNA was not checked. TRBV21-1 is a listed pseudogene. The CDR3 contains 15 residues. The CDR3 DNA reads TGTGCCAGCAGCAAACTCCCGACAGGCAATCAGCCCCAGCATTTT. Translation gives CASSKLPTGNQPQHF.

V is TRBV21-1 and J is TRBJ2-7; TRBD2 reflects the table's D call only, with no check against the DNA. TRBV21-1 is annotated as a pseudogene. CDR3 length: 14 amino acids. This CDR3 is CARVRSGDSYEQYF. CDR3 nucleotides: TGTGCCAGGGTGAGGTCCGGGGACTCCTACGAGCAGTACTTC.

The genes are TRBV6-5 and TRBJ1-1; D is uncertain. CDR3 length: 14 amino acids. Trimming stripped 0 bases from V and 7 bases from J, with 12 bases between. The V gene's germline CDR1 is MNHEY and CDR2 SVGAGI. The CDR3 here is CASSYSSGPLEAFF. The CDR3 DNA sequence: TGTGCCAGCAGTTACTCATCCGGTCCCCTTGAAGCTTTCTTT.

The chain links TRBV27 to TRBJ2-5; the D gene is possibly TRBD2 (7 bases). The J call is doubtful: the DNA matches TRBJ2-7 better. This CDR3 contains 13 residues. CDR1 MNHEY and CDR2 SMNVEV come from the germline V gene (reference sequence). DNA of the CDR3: TGTGCCAGCAGGGAGGGGGGGTACGGCGAGCAGTACTTC. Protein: CASREGGYGEQYF.

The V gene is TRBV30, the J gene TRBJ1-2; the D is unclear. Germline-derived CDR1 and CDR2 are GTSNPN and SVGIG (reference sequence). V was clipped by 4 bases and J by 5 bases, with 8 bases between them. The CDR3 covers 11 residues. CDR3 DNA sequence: TGTGCCTGGAAGAGCAAGTATGGCTACACCTTC. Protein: CAWKSKYGYTF.

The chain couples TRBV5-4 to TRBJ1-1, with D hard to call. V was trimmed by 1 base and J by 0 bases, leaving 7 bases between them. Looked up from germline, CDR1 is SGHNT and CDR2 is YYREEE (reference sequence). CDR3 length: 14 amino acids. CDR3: CASSLQFMNTEAFF. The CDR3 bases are TGTGCCAGCAGCTTGCAGTTCATGAACACTGAAGCTTTCTTT.

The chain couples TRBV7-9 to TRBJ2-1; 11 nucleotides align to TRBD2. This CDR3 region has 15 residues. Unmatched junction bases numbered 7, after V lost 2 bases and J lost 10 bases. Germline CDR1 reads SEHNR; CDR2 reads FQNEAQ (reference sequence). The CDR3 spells CASSLSPSGGSEQFF. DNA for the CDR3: TGTGCCAGCAGCTTATCGCCTAGCGGGGGGTCGGAGCAGTTCTTC.

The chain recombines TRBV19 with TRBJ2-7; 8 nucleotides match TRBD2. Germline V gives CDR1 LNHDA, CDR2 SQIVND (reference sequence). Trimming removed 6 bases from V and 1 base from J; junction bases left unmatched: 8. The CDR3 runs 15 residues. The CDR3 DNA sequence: TGTGCCAGTAGCGGGGGGGGGAGTGGATCCTACGAGCAGTACTTC. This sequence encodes CASSGGGSGSYEQYF.

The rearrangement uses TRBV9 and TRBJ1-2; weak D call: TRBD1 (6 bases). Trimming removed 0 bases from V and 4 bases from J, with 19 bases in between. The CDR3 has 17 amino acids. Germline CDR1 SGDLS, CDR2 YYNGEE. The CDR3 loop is CASSVGPKVGQLYGYTF. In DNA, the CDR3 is TGTGCCAGCAGCGTAGGGCCCAAAGTCGGACAGCTCTATGGCTACACCTTC.

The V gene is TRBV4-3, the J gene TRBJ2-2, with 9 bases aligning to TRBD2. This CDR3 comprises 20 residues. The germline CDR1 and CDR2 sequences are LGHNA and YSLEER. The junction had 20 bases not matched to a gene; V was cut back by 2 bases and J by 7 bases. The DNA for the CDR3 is TGCGCCAGCAGCCAAAGGGCCCTGACTAGCGGAGTGGTCACGGGCGGGGAGCTGTTTTTT. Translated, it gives CASSQRALTSGVVTGGELFF.

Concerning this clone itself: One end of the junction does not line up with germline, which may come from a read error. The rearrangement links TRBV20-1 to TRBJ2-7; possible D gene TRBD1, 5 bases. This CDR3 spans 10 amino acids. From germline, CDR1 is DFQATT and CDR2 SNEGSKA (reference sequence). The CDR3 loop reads CSAGHRNLSF. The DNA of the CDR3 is TGCAGTGCTGGACACAGGAACCTCTCCTTC.

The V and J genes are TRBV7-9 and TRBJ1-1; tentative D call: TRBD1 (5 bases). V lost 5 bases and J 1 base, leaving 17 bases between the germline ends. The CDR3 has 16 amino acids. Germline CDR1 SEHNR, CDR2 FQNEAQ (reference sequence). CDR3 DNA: TGTGCCAGCAGCAGAGGCGCGGGGCGCCCGAACACTGAAGCTTTCTTT. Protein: CASSRGAGRPNTEAFF.

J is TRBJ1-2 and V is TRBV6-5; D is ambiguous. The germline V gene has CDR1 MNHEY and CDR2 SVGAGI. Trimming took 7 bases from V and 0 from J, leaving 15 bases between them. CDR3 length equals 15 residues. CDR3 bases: TGTGCCAGCAATCCCGGACTATATCCTAACTATGGCTACACCTTC. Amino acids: CASNPGLYPNYGYTF.

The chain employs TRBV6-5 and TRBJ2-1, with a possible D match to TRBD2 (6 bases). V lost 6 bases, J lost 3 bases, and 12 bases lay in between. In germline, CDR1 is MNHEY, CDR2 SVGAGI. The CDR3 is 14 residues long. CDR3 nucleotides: TGTGCCAGCAGCACTAGCTCCCACTACAATGAGCAGTTCTTC. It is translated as CASSTSSHYNEQFF.

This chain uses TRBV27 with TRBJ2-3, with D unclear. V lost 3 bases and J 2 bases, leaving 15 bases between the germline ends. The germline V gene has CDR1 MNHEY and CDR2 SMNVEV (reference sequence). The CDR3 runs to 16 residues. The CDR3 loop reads CASSFQIGPDTDTQYF. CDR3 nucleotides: TGTGCCAGCAGTTTTCAGATTGGGCCCGACACAGATACGCAGTATTTT.